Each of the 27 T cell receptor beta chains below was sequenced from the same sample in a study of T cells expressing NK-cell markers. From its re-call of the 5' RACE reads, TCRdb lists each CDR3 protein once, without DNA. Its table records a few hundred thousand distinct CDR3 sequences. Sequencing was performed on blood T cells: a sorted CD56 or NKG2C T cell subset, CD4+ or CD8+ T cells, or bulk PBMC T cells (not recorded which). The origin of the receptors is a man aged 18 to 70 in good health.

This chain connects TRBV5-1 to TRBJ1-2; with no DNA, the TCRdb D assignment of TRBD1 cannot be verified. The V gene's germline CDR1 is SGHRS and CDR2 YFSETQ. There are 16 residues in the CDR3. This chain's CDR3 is CASSLDGWGPNYGYTF.

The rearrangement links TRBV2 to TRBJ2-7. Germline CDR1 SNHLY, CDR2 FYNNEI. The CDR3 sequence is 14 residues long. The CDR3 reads CASRDNGHSYEQYF.

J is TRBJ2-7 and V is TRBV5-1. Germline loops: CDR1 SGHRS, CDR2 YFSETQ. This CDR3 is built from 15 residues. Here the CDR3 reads CASKTGPSSSYEQYF. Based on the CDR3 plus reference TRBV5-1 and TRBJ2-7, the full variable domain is KAGVTQTPRYLIKTRGQQVTLSCSPISGHRSVSWYQQTPGQGLQFLFEYFSETQRNKGNFPGRFSGRQFSNSRSEMNVSTLELGDSALYLCASKTGPSSSYEQYFGPGTRLTVT.

CDR3 amino acids: CASRIGQMNTGELFF. The gene calls are TRBV7-9 and TRBJ2-2; TCRdb calls TRBD1, which cannot be checked without DNA. This CDR3 is built from 15 residues. Germline V lookup: CDR1 SEHNR, CDR2 FQNEAQ (reference sequence).

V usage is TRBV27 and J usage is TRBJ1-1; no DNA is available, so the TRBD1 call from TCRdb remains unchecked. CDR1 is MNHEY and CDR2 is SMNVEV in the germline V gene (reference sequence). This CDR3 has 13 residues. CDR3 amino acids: CATPKPWGTEAFF.

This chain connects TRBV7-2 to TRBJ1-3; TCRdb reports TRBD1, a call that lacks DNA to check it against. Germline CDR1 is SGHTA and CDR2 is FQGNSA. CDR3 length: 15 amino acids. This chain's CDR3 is CASSLRGSKGNTIYF.

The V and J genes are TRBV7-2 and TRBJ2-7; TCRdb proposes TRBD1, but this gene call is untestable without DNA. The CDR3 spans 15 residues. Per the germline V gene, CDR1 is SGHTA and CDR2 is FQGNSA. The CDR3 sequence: CASSPLGQAYYEQYF.

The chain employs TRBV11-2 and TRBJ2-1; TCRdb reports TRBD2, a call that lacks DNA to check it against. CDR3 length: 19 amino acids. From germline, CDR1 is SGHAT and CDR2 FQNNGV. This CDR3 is CASSLDGGSGGGQYNEQFF.

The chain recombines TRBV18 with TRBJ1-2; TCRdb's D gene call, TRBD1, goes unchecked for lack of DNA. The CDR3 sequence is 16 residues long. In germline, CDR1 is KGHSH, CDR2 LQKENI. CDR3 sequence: CASSPGQGGEAYGYTF.

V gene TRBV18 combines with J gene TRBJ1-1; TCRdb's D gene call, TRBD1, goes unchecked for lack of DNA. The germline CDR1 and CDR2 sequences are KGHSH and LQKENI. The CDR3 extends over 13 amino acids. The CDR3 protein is CASSPRTGPVAFF. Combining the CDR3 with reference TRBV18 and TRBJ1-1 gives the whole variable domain NAGVMQNPRHLVRRRGQEARLRCSPMKGHSHVYWYRQLPEEGLKFMVYLQKENIIDESGMPKERFSAEFPKEGPSILRIQQVVRGDSAAYFCASSPRTGPVAFFGQGTRLTVV.

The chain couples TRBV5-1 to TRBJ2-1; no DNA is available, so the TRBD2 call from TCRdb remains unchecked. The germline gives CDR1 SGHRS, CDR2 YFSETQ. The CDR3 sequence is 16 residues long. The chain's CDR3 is CASSLLAGSLPNEQFF.

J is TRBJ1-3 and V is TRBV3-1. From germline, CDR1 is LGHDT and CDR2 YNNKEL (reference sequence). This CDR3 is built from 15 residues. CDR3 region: CASSQGTGPGNTIYF.

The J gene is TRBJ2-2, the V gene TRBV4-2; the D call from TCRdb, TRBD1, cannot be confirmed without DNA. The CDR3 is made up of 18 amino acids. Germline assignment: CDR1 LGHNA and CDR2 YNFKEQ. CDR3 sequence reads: CASSQGGTVPSNTGELFF.

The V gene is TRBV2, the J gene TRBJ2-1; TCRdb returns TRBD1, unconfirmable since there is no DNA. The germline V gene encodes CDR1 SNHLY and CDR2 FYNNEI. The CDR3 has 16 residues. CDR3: CASNLSGQGANNEQFF.

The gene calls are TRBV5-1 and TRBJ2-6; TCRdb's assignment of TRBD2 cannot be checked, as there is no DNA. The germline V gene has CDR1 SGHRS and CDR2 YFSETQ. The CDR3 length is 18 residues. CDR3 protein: CASSWGGDSSSGANVLTF.

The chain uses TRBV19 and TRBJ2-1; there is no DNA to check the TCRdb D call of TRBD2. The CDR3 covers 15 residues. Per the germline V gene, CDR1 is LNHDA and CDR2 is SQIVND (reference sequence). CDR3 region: CASTSGAGGLNEQFF.

CDR3 region: CASSVLDRSNQPQHF. V usage is TRBV11-3 and J usage is TRBJ1-5; TCRdb gives TRBD1 as the D gene, but with no DNA this cannot be confirmed. This CDR3 is built from 15 residues. CDR1 is SGHNT, CDR2 YENEEA, per germline.

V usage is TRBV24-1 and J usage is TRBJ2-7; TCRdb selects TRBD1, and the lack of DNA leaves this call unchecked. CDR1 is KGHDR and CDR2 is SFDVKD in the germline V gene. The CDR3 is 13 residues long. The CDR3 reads CATSDITGYEQYF.

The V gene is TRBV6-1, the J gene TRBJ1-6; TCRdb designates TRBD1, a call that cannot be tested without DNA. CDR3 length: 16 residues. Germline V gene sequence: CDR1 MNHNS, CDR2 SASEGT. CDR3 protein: CASSRGAQGPNSPLHF.

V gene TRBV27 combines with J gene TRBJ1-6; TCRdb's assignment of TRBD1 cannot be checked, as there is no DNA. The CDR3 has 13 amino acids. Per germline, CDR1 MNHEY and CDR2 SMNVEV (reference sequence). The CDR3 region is CASMTGVNSPLHF.

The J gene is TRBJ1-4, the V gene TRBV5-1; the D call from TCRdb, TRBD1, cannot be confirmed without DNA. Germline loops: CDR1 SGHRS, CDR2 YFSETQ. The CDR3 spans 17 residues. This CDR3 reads CASSLFPTGASGEKLFF.

The CDR3 sequence is CSASSGSYNSPLHF. V is TRBV20-1 and J is TRBJ1-6. The CDR3 is 14 amino acids. Looked up from germline, CDR1 is DFQATT and CDR2 is SNEGSKA (reference sequence).

The CDR3 is CASSTTRNTDTQYF. This rearrangement joins TRBV7-2 to TRBJ2-3; lacking DNA, the TRBD2 call made by TCRdb goes unchecked. The CDR3 spans 14 residues. The germline V gene encodes CDR1 SGHTA and CDR2 FQGNSA.

CDR3 sequence reads: CATSRDYIQETQYF. The chain links TRBV15 to TRBJ2-5. The CDR3 is 14 residues long. CDR1 and CDR2 (germline): LNHNV, YYDKDF (reference sequence).

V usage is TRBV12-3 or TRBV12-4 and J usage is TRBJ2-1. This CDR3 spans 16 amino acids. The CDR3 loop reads CASSLRVGLKDGEQFF.

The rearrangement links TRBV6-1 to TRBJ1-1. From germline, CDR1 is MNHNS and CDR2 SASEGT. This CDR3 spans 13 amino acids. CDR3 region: CASIRPANTEAFF.

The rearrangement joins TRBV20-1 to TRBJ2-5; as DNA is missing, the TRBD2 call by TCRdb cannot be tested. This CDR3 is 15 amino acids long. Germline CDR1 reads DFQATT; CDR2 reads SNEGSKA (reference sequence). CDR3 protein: CSARVTSGLQETQYF.